Shown below are 9 T cell receptor beta chains from a single sample sequenced in a study of beta chain features in type 1 diabetes. What these receptors recognize is not known. The authors reverse transcribed all of the isolated RNA, so sequencing captured expressed TCRB transcripts. Assay: immunoSEQ multiplex PCR; the TCRdb copy retains only in-frame clones and omits some. This table has 350,000 to 400,000 clones, 10% to 15% appearing once. Study results and caveats: Type 1 diabetes patients showed a moderate but significant shortening of TCRB CDR3s in all four CD4+ subsets.

Specimen: naive CD4+ T cells from blood. These receptor sequences come from a woman younger than 30 with type 1 diabetes.

This clone occurred a few times. The chain uses TRBV10-3 and TRBJ2-1, with D perhaps matching TRBD2 (6 bases). Germline V gene sequence: CDR1 ENHRY, CDR2 SYGVKD. CDR3 size: 13 residues. V lost 2 bases and J lost 8, with 10 bases in between. The CDR3 is CAISEATSHEQFF. The DNA of the CDR3 is TGTGCCATCAGTGAGGCGACTAGTCATGAGCAGTTCTTC.

Worth noting for this clone: The junction and the germline gene differ at one end; a read error may be behind it. V and J are TRBV18 and TRBJ1-2, with 7 positions matching TRBD1. Germline V gene data show CDR1 as KGHSH and CDR2 as LQKENI. This CDR3 spans 13 amino acids. Written as DNA, the CDR3 is TGCCCCAGCTCACCAGGGGGGGACTATGGCTACACCTTC. It translates to CPSSPGGDYGYTF.

The sample holds a few counts of this clone. The rearrangement links TRBV15 to TRBJ2-1; 9 positions match TRBD2. The junction had 9 bases not matched to a gene; V was cut back by 0 bases and J by 6 bases. The CDR3 runs to 17 residues. The germline gives CDR1 LNHNV, CDR2 YYDKDF (reference sequence). DNA of the CDR3: TGTGCCACCAGCAGAGATTACGGGACTAGCCGGTTCAATGAGCAGTTCTTC. This translates into CATSRDYGTSRFNEQFF. The full variable domain, its missing parts supplied by reference TRBV15 and TRBJ2-1, is DAMVIQNPRYQVTQFGKPVTLSCSQTLNHNVMYWYQQKSSQAPKLLFHYYDKDFNNEADTPDNFQSRRPNTSFCFLDIRSPGLGDTAMYLCATSRDYGTSRFNEQFFGPGTRLTVL.

Turning to this clone: The sample has other DNA sequences that encode this CDR3 too. This chain connects TRBV9 to TRBJ2-5, with TRBD2 matching over 7 bases. This CDR3 contains 15 residues. Germline trimming cut 0 bases from V and 4 bases from J; bases unmatched to any gene: 6. Per the germline V gene, CDR1 is SGDLS and CDR2 is YYNGEE. CDR3 sequence: CASSVAGGLGETQYF. CDR3 bases: TGTGCCAGCAGCGTAGCGGGAGGATTGGGAGAGACCCAGTACTTC.

The chain couples TRBV7-2 to TRBJ1-1, with 8 positions matching TRBD1. The CDR3 covers 13 residues. Germline V gives CDR1 SGHTA, CDR2 FQGNSA. Trimming at V came to 5 bases and at J to 11 bases, leaving 10 bases not matched to a gene. The CDR3: CASSPTQGAEAFF. CDR3 sequence (DNA): TGTGCCAGCAGCCCGACGCAGGGGGCGGAGGCTTTCTTT.

In its sample, this clone was seen a few times. CDR3 in amino acids: CASSQRRGRAKNIQYF. CDR3 DNA: TGCGCCAGCAGTCAACGGCGGGGTCGGGCCAAAAACATTCAGTACTTC. This rearrangement joins TRBV23-1 to TRBJ2-4, with D possibly being TRBD2 (6 bases). Being an ORF, TRBV23-1 has a function that is uncertain. This CDR3 has 16 amino acids. V lost 2 bases to trimming and J lost 1 base, with 12 bases between them.

The chain links TRBV5-1 to TRBJ2-2, with 8 bases that match TRBD1. V lost 0 bases, J lost 4 bases, and 5 bases stayed unmatched. Germline CDR1 SGHRS, CDR2 YFSETQ. There are 16 residues in the CDR3. CDR3 nucleotide sequence: TGCGCCAGCAGCTTGGGGACAGGGTGGAGCACCGGGGAGCTGTTTTTT. Its translation is CASSLGTGWSTGELFF.

The gene calls are TRBV19 and TRBJ2-1; no clear D gene. Trimming pared 8 bases from V and 9 bases from J, leaving 8 bases between. The CDR3 length is 10 residues. Germline V gene lookup returns CDR1 LNHDA and CDR2 SQIVND (reference sequence). CDR3: CASGRGEQFF. The CDR3 DNA follows: TGTGCCAGTGGTCGCGGTGAGCAGTTCTTC.

This clone has more than one count but fewer than ten. This chain joins TRBV19 and TRBJ1-5; 9 bases agree with TRBD1. V lost 9 bases, J lost 0 bases, and 3 bases stayed unmatched. From germline, CDR1 is LNHDA and CDR2 SQIVND (reference sequence). The CDR3 length is 14 residues. CDR3 sequence (DNA): TGTGCCAGCTCGGACAGGGGTAGCAATCAGCCCCAGCATTTT. This codes for CASSDRGSNQPQHF.